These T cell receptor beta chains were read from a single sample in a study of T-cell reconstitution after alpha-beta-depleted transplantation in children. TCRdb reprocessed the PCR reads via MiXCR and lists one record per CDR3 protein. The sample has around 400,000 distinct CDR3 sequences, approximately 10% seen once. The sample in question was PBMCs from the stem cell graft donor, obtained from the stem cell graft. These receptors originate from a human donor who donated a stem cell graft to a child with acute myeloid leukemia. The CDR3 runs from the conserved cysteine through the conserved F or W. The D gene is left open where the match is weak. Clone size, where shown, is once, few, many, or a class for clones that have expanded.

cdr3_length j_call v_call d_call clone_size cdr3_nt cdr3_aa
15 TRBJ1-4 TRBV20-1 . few TGCAGTGCTAGCGAACAGGGTACAACTAATGAAAAACTGTTTTTT CSASEQGTTNEKLFF
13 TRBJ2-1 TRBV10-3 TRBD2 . TGTGCCTCACGACTAGCGGGGCAGTCAGAGCAGTTCTTC CASRLAGQSEQFF
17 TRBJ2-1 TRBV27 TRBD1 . TGTGCCAGCAGTCACTCCCCCTTGACAGGGGATTACAATGAGCAGTTCTTC CASSHSPLTGDYNEQFF
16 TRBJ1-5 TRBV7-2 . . TGTGCCAGCAGCTTATCGGGAACTCTGGTGGGTCAGCCCCAGCATTTT CASSLSGTLVGQPQHF
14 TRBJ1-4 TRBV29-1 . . TGCAGCGCCGGGGGGGGGGCGCGGGGTGAAAAACTGTTTTTT CSAGGGARGEKLFF
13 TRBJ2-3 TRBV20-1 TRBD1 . TGCAGTGCCAGGGGGCCCCTCACAGATACGCAGTATTTT CSARGPLTDTQYF
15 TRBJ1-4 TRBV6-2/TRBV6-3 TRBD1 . TGTGCCAGCAGCCAAAGGACAGGAACTAATGAAAAACTGTTTTTT CASSQRTGTNEKLFF
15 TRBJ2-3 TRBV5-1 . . TGCGCCAGCAGCCGGATGGACGGGAGCACAGATACGCAGTATTTT CASSRMDGSTDTQYF
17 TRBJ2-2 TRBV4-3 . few TGCGCCAGCAGCCAAGAAAGAGGACTCCAAACCGCCGGGGAGCTGTTTTTT CASSQERGLQTAGELFF
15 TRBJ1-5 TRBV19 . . TGTGCCAGTAGCGCAAACGGTGGAGAGCATCAGCCCCAGCATTTT CASSANGGEHQPQHF
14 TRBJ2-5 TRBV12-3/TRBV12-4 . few TGTGCCAGCAGTCCACAAGGGGTCCGGGAGACCCAGTACTTC CASSPQGVRETQYF
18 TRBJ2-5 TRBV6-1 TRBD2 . TGTGCCAGCAGCCCGGGGATGGGGCTAGCGGGGGTGCAAGAGACCCAGTACTTC CASSPGMGLAGVQETQYF
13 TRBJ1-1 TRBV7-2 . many TGTGCCAGCAGCCCCAGGGGTAGGACTGAAGCTTTCTTT CASSPRGRTEAFF
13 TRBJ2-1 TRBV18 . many TGTGCCAGCTCACCCCGGGACCTCAATGAGCAGTTCTTC CASSPRDLNEQFF
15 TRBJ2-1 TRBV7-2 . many TGTGCCAGCAGCTTACAGGCCCCCTCCTACAATGAGCAGTTCTTC CASSLQAPSYNEQFF
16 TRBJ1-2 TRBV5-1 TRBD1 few TGCGCCAGCAGCTTGGGCCCGACAGGGCTTAACTATGGCTACACCTTC CASSLGPTGLNYGYTF
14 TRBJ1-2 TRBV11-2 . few TGTGCCAGCAGTCGGAGCCAGTCTAACTATGGCTACACCTTC CASSRSQSNYGYTF
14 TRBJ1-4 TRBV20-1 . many TGCAGTGCTAGAATTCCGAGTCTGGGTGAAAAACTGTTTTTT CSARIPSLGEKLFF
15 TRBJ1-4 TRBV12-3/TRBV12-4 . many TGTGCCAGCCTCGGGGGTCTAGCAACTAATGAAAAACTGTTTTTT CASLGGLATNEKLFF
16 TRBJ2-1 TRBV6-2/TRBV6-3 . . TGTGCCAGCAGTTACGCTTCGGGTCACCCATACAATGAGCAGTTCTTC CASSYASGHPYNEQFF
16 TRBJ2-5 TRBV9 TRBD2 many TGTGCCAGCAGCGCCAGACTAGCGGGGGGCCAAGAGACCCAGTACTTC CASSARLAGGQETQYF
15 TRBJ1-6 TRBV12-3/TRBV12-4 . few TGTGCCAGCACCGACACGGCCGCTAGCAATTCACCCCTCCACTTT CASTDTAASNSPLHF
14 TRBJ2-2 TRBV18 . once TGTGCCAGCTCACCCCAACTAGACACCGGGGAGCTGTTTTTT CASSPQLDTGELFF
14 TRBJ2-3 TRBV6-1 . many TGTGCCAGCACTGCAGCGCTTAGCACAGATACGCAGTATTTT CASTAALSTDTQYF
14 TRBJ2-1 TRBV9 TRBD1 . TGTGCCAGCAGCGTACAACAGGGGGGCAATGAGCAGTTCTTC CASSVQQGGNEQFF
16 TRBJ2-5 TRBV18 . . TGTGCCAGCTCACCACCAGAGACAGTGATACAAGAGACCCAGTACTTC CASSPPETVIQETQYF
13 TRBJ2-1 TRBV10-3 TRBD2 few TGTGCCATCGGTCTAGCGGGAGGTCATGAGCAGTTCTTC CAIGLAGGHEQFF
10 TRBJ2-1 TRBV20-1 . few TGCAGTGCCCACCATAATGAGCAGTTCTTC CSAHHNEQFF
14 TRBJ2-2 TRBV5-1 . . TGCGCCAGCAGCTCCCCTATGGCCACCGGGGAGCTGTTTTTT CASSSPMATGELFF
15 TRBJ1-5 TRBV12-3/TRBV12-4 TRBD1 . TGTGCCAGCAGGCCGGGACAGGGGAGCAATCAGCCCCAGCATTTT CASRPGQGSNQPQHF
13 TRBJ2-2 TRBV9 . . TGTGCCAGCAGCGTAGTACTGGCCGGGGAGCTGTTTTTT CASSVVLAGELFF
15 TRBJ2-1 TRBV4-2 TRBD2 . TGTGCCAGCAGCCATACTAGCGGGGGGTACAATGAGCAGTTCTTC CASSHTSGGYNEQFF
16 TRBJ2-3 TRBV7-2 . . TGTGCCAGCAGCTTAATGGGGGGCTCCAGCGCAGATACGCAGTATTTT CASSLMGGSSADTQYF
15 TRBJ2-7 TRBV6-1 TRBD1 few TGTGCCAGCAGCCCCCCGGACAGGGCATCCTACGAGCAGTACTTC CASSPPDRASYEQYF
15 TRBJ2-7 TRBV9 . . TGTGCCAGCAGCGTAGAGGGGTCAGGGGGGGGCGAGCAGTACTTC CASSVEGSGGGEQYF
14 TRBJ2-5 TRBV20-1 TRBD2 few TGCAGTGCCCTTGGACTAGGAGTGGTAGAGACCCAGTACTTC CSALGLGVVETQYF
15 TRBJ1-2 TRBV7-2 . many TGTGCCAGCAGCTTAGCTGTGTGGGCTAACTATGGCTACACCTTC CASSLAVWANYGYTF
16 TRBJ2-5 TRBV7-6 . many TGTGCCAGCAGCTTAGCCTATGCCGGGAGAAAAGAGACCCAGTACTTC CASSLAYAGRKETQYF
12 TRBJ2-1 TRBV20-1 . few TGCAGTGCTAGAGATCTCAACAATGAGCAGTTCTTC CSARDLNNEQFF
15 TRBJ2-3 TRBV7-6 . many TGTGCCAGCAGCTCGACTAACCATCCCACAGATACGCAGTATTTT CASSSTNHPTDTQYF
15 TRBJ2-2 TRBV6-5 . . TGTGCCAGCAGCCTCCGTGGGGGGATTACCGGGGAGCTGTTTTTT CASSLRGGITGELFF
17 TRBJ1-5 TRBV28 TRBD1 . TGTGCCACCCTGACAGGGGTTTTACGCCATAGCAATCAGCCCCAGCATTTT CATLTGVLRHSNQPQHF
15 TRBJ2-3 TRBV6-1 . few TGTGCCAGCAGTGATATCGGTTCTAGCACAGATACGCAGTATTTT CASSDIGSSTDTQYF
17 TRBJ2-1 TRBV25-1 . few TGTGCCAGCAGTGAATCCGAGATAGCGGAGAATAGGAATGAGCAGTTCTTC CASSESEIAENRNEQFF
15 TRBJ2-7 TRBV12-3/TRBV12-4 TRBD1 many TGTGCCAGCAGGGCCGGGACAGGTAATGGCTACGAGCAGTACTTC CASRAGTGNGYEQYF
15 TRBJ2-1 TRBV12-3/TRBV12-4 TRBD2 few TGTGCCAGCAGGCCCGGGACTAGCGGGTTGAATGAGCAGTTCTTC CASRPGTSGLNEQFF
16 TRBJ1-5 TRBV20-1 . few TGCAGTGCTAGAGATAGCGCCGGGTATAGCAATCAGCCCCAGCATTTT CSARDSAGYSNQPQHF
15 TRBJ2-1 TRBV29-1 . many TGCAGCGTTGAAGCCAGGGGGGGGTGGCCGGGTGAGCAGTTCTTC CSVEARGGWPGEQFF
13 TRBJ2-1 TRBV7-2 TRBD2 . TGTGCCAGCAGCTTAGGAGGCGGGAGGGCCTCTGCCTTC CASSLGGGRASAF
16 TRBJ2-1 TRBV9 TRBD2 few TGTGCCAGCAGCGCAACGACTAGCGGGAGGGGGAGAGAGCAGTTCTTC CASSATTSGRGREQFF